This T cell receptor (beta chain) was captured in a study of CD8+ T cells in alopecia areata. In the study overall: After 6 to 18 months of tofacitinib, follow-up continued 6 months off drug.

Alopecia areata patients had lesional scalp punch biopsies and peripheral blood taken from them. It was cDNA, reverse transcribed from extracted RNA, that served as the sequencing template. The repertoire was sequenced with immunoSEQ multiplex PCR; TCRdb's copy has only in-frame clones and lacks some. The sample consists of over 200,000 clones, around three fifths of them appearing once. Germline V gives CDR1 MNHNY, CDR2 SVGAGI (reference sequence). Trimming removed 5 bases from V and 7 bases from J; junction bases left unmatched: 5. The CDR3 contains 12 residues. This specimen was CD4+ T cells sorted from blood, taken at week 0. This chain links TRBV6-6 with TRBJ2-7, with TRBD2 matching 7 bases. The receptor was derived from a human donor with alopecia areata. CDR3 region: CASSPPGGEQYF. CDR3 coding DNA: TGTGCCAGCAGTCCCCCGGGGGGAGAGCAGTACTTC.